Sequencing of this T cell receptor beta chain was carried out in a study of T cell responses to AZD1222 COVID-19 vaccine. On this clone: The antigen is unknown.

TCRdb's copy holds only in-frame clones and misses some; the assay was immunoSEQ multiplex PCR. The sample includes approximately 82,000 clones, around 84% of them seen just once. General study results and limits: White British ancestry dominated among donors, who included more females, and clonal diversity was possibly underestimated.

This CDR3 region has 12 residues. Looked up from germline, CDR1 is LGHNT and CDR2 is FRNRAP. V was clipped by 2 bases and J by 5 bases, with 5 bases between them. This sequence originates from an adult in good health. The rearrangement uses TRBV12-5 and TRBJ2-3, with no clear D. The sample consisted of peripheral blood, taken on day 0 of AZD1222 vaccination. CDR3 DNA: TGTGCTAGTGGTTTGCGGTTAGATACGCAGTATTTT. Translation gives CASGLRLDTQYF.